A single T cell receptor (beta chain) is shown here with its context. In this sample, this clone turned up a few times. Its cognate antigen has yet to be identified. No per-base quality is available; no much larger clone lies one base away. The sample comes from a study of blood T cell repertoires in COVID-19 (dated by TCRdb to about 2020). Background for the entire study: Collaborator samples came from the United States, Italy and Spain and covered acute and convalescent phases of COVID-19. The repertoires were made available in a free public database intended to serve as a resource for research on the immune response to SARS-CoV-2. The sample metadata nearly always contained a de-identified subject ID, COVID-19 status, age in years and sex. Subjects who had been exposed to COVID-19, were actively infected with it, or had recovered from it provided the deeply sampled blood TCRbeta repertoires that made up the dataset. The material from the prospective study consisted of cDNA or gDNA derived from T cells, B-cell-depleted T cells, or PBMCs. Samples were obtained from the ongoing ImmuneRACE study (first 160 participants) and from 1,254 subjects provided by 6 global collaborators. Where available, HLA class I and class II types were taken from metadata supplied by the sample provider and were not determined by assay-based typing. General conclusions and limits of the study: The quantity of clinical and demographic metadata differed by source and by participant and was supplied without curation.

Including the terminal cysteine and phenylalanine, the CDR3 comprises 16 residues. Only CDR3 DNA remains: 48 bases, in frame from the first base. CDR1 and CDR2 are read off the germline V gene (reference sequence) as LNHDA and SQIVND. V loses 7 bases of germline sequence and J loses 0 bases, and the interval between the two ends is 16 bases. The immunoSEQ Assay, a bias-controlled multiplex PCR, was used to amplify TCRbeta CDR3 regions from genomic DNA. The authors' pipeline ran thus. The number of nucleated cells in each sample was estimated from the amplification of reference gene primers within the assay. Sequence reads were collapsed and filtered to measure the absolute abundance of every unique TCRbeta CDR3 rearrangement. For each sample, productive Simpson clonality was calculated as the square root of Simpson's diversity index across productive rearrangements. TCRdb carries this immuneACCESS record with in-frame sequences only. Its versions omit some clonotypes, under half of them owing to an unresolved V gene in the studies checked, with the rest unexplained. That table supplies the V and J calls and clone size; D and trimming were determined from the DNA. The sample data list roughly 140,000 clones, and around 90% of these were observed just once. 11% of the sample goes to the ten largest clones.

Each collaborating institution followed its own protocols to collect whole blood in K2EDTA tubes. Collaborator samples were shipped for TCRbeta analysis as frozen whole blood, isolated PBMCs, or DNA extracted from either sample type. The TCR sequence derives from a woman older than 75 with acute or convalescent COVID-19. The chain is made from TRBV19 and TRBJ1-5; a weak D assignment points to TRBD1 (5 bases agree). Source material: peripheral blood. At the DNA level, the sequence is TGTGCCAGTACCTCGACAGACACTTATAGCAATCAGCCCCAGCATTTT. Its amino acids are CASTSTDTYSNQPQHF.